This T cell receptor (beta chain) comes out of a study of blood T cell repertoires in COVID-19. The wider study: COVID-19 samples from acute and convalescent phases originated in the United States, Italy and Spain.

The CDR3 is made up of 19 amino acids. Per the authors' pipeline: Reference gene primer amplification gave estimated nucleated cell counts. Profiled with immunoSEQ multiplex PCR; TCRdb holds only in-frame clones, not every one. V, J and clone size reflect that table, while D and trimming were determined from the DNA. The sample lists approximately 70,000 clones, roughly 86% occurring once. The chain combines TRBV21-1 with TRBJ1-6. TRBV21-1 counts as a pseudogene. Sequencing was carried out using peripheral blood. The receptor was isolated from a woman aged 55-69 years with acute or convalescent COVID-19. The CDR3 sequence is CASTASRDCLYVYNSPLHF. The DNA for the CDR3 is TGTGCCAGCACCGCCAGCAGGGACTGCCTTTATGTCTATAATTCACCCCTCCACTTT.